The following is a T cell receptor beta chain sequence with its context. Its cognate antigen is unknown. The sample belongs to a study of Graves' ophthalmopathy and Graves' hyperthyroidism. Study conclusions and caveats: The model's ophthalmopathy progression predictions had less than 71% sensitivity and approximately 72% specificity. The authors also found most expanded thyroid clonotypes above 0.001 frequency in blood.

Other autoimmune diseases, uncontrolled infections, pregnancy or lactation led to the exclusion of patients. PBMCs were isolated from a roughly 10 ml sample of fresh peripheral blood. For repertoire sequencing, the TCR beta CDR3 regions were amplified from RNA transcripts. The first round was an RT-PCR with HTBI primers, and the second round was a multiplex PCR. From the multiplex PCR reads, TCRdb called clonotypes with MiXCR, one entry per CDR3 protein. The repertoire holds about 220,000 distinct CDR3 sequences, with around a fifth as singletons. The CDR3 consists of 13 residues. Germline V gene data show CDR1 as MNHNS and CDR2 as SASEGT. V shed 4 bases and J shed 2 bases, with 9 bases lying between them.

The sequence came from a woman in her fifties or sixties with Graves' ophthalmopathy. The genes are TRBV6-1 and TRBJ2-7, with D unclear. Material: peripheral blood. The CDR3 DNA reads TGTGCCAGCAGTGGTCCGATTACCTACGAGCAGTACTTC. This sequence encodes CASSGPITYEQYF.